The 17 T cell receptor beta chains below come from one sample, sequenced in a study of neurological immune-mediated disorders. This sample's time point: longitudinal time-point 3. TCRdb re-called the 5' RACE reads with MiXCR, one entry per CDR3 protein. The sample includes approximately 80,000 distinct CDR3 sequences, roughly 4.5% of them seen just once. Sequences were obtained from PBMCs. All receptors derive from a woman in her sixties with multiple sclerosis.

This clonotype was counted ten times or more. This chain joins TRBV7-2 and TRBJ2-1, with 8 bases lining up with TRBD2. CDR1 SGHTA and CDR2 FQGNSA come from the germline V gene. This CDR3 is 16 amino acids long. J lost 6 bases, V lost 5 bases, and 12 bases had no gene match. Written as DNA, the CDR3 is TGTGCCAGCAGCGCAGGCCCAGGGACTAGTACCAATGAGCAGTTCTTC. Protein sequence: CASSAGPGTSTNEQFF.

This clonotype came up many times. The genes are TRBV18 and TRBJ2-5; D is tentatively TRBD1 or TRBD2 (5 bases each). The CDR3 has 13 residues. Trimming left V 4 bases short and J 1 base short, with 7 bases between. Germline CDR1 is KGHSH and CDR2 is LQKENI. CDR3 amino acids: CASSRGVQETQYF. The CDR3 bases are TGTGCCAGCTCACGAGGGGTCCAAGAGACCCAGTACTTC.

In its sample, this clonotype was seen many times. This rearrangement joins TRBV10-3 to TRBJ2-1; D might be TRBD1 or TRBD2, each matching 5 bases. Germline lookup yields CDR1 ENHRY and CDR2 SYGVKD. The CDR3 spans 14 residues. V was cut by 6 bases and J by 6 bases, with 15 bases left in between. The CDR3 DNA is TGTGCCATCAGGCTCACCGGGACGAGCAATGAGCAGTTCTTC. Translation gives CAIRLTGTSNEQFF.

This clonotype has at least ten counts. The rearrangement uses TRBV10-3 and TRBJ1-5; 7 positions match TRBD1. This CDR3 is 14 amino acids long. The junction had 10 bases not matched to a gene; V was cut back by 3 bases and J by 11 bases. Germline CDR1 ENHRY, CDR2 SYGVKD. CDR3 protein: CAISDRQGDVAQHF. As DNA, the CDR3 is TGTGCCATCAGTGACCGACAGGGTGATGTTGCCCAGCATTTT.

This clonotype was seen many times. The J gene is TRBJ1-1, the V gene TRBV20-1, with a tentative D call TRBD1 (5 bases). Deletions cut 1 base from V and 6 bases from J, with 18 bases between. The germline V gene encodes CDR1 DFQATT and CDR2 SNEGSKA (reference sequence). The CDR3 length is 15 residues. CDR3 residues: CSARARGRGFAEAFF. The CDR3 coding sequence is TGCAGTGCTAGAGCGAGGGGAAGAGGGTTCGCTGAAGCTTTCTTT.

This clonotype was observed many times. V is TRBV5-1 and J is TRBJ1-1, with 7 bases fitting TRBD1. The CDR3 has 14 residues. V lost 4 bases to trimming and J lost 0 bases; unmatched junction nucleotides: 3. CDR1 and CDR2 (germline): SGHRS, YFSETQ. The CDR3 nucleotides are TGCGCCAGCAGCACGACAGGGATGAACACTGAAGCTTTCTTT. Translation: CASSTTGMNTEAFF. The full variable domain, with the rest looked up from reference TRBV5-1 and TRBJ1-1, is KAGVTQTPRYLIKTRGQQVTLSCSPISGHRSVSWYQQTPGQGLQFLFEYFSETQRNKGNFPGRFSGRQFSNSRSEMNVSTLELGDSALYLCASSTTGMNTEAFFGQGTRLTVV.

This clonotype was seen repeatedly, ten times or more. This chain uses TRBV20-1 with TRBJ1-2, with TRBD1 as a possible D gene (6 bases). This CDR3 is 13 amino acids long. Trimming took off 0 bases at V and 5 bases at J, with 10 bases between the two ends. Germline V gives CDR1 DFQATT, CDR2 SNEGSKA (reference sequence). The CDR3 loop reads CSARDWGQYGYTF. CDR3 in DNA: TGCAGTGCTAGAGATTGGGGGCAGTATGGCTACACCTTC.

This clonotype occurred many times. The chain is built from TRBV15 and TRBJ2-1; D is perhaps TRBD1 (5 bases). CDR1 LNHNV and CDR2 YYDKDF come from the germline V gene (reference sequence). Trimming removed 4 bases at V and 3 bases at J, with 13 bases between. The CDR3 runs to 15 residues. The CDR3 here is CATSKGQGSYNEQFF. The CDR3 DNA reads TGTGCCACCAGCAAGGGCCAGGGCAGCTACAATGAGCAGTTCTTC.

This clonotype was observed at least ten times. The V call is TRBV20-1, the J call TRBJ2-3; 11 bases fit TRBD2. Per germline, CDR1 DFQATT and CDR2 SNEGSKA (reference sequence). V was pared by 3 bases and J by 5 bases, with 13 bases of the junction left unmatched. The CDR3 is 17 residues long. The CDR3 is CSARANRLAGGLDTQYF. CDR3 sequence (DNA): TGCAGTGCTAGGGCCAACCGTCTAGCGGGAGGCTTAGATACGCAGTATTTT.

This clonotype was detected ten times or more. Germline and junction disagree at one end, which may indicate a read error. This chain links TRBV6-1 with TRBJ2-4; 9 bases match TRBD1. The CDR3 sequence is 20 residues long. From germline, CDR1 is MNHNS and CDR2 SASEGT. CDR3 bases: TGTGCCAGCAGAGAAGGCGGGGACAGGGTTGGCCCCCTAGCCAAAAACATTCAGTACTTC. This sequence encodes CASREGGDRVGPLAKNIQYF.

This clonotype has a count of ten or more. The chain combines TRBV7-2 with TRBJ1-6; D gene uncertain. The germline gives CDR1 SGHTA, CDR2 FQGNSA. This CDR3 is built from 13 residues. V was trimmed by 0 bases and J by 14 bases, leaving 11 bases between them. This CDR3 reads CASSLAAPGTLHF. CDR3 coding DNA: TGTGCCAGCAGCTTAGCGGCACCGGGAACCCTCCACTTT.

This clonotype was seen repeatedly, ten times or more. The rearrangement uses TRBV20-1 and TRBJ1-2, with TRBD1 identical over 7 bases. There are 13 residues in the CDR3. Germline CDR1 DFQATT, CDR2 SNEGSKA (reference sequence). Here the CDR3 reads CRPKTGHNYGYTF. CDR3 DNA: TGCAGGCCCAAGACAGGGCATAACTATGGCTACACCTTC.

This clonotype was recorded many times. The chain links TRBV24-1 to TRBJ1-2, with a weak D call TRBD1 (6 bases). Trimming took off 6 bases at V and 7 bases at J, with 14 bases between the two ends. CDR1 and CDR2 (germline): KGHDR, SFDVKD. There are 13 residues in the CDR3. The CDR3 coding sequence is TGTGCCACCAGTTTGCAGGGGTTAGGTGGCTACACCTTC. Encoded protein: CATSLQGLGGYTF.

This clonotype has at least ten counts. J is TRBJ2-2 and V is TRBV6-2 or TRBV6-3, with no clear D. V was trimmed by 2 bases and J by 9 bases, leaving 10 bases between them. This CDR3 is 13 amino acids long. Germline CDR1 and CDR2: MNHEY and SVGEGT. CDR3 sequence reads: CASSYVGRRELFF. CDR3 coding DNA: TGTGCCAGCAGTTACGTCGGGCGTAGGGAGCTGTTTTTT.

This clonotype was seen a handful of times. Given a much more abundant clone one base away, this may be a read error. The rearrangement links TRBV24-1 to TRBJ2-6, with TRBD1 matching 7 bases. Germline-derived CDR1 and CDR2 are KGHDR and SFDVKD. This CDR3 comprises 16 residues. CDR3 in amino acids: CSTSDSTGSGANVLTF. As DNA, the CDR3 is TGTTCCACCAGTGATTCGACAGGGTCCGGGGCCAACGTCCTGACTTTC.

At least ten counts were recorded for this clonotype. One junction end disagrees with the germline gene, perhaps due to a read error. This chain links TRBV7-8 with TRBJ2-7; TRBD2 is a possible D gene (6 bases). The CDR3 is 14 amino acids. Looked up from germline, CDR1 is SGHVS and CDR2 is FQNEAQ. The CDR3 bases are TGTGCCAGCAGCTCTGCCCGGGACTCCCACGAGCAGTACTTC. Translated: CASSSARDSHEQYF.

This clonotype was counted between two and nine times. The chain combines TRBV12-5 with TRBJ2-1, with 10 positions matching TRBD1. With V trimmed by 6 bases and J by 2 bases, 4 bases remained unmatched. The germline gives CDR1 LGHNT, CDR2 FRNRAP. The CDR3 consists of 15 residues. DNA of the CDR3: TGTGCTAGTGGGAGACAGGGGGCTACCTACAATGAGCAGTTCTTC. Residues: CASGRQGATYNEQFF. Together with reference TRBV12-5 and TRBJ2-1, the CDR3 gives the full variable domain: DARVTQTPRHKVTEMGQEVTMRCQPILGHNTVFWYRQTMMQGLELLAYFRNRAPLDDSGMPKDRFSAEMPDATLATLKIQPSEPRDSAVYFCASGRQGATYNEQFFGPGTRLTVL.